Sequencing of this TCR beta chain was carried out in a study of blood T cell repertoires in COVID-19. The overall study: Samples of COVID-19 (acute and convalescent) were obtained from the United States, Italy and Spain. T cells, B-cell-depleted T cells, or PBMCs supplied cDNA or gDNA.

In the original processing: Researchers report that nucleated cell counts were estimated from reference gene primer amplification. Measured with immunoSEQ multiplex PCR; TCRdb has only the in-frame clones, and not every one. V, J and clone size were drawn from that table, and D and trimming were deduced from the DNA. The table records approximately 80,000 clones, 70% to 85% of them present only once. Seattle-derived patients entered the study during active infection and were followed longitudinally. The CDR3 contains 16 residues. The ends lost 0 bases at V and 5 bases at J; junction bases unmatched: 6. CDR1 MGHRA and CDR2 YSYEKL come from the germline V gene. There are a few counts of this clone.

The specimen was peripheral blood. The J gene is TRBJ2-7, the V gene TRBV4-1, with 11 bases matching TRBD2. The receptor was derived from an elderly woman with COVID-19, enrolled during active disease. Here the CDR3 reads CASSQELAGAGNEQYF. CDR3 in DNA: TGCGCCAGCAGCCAAGAACTAGCGGGAGCCGGAAACGAGCAGTACTTC.